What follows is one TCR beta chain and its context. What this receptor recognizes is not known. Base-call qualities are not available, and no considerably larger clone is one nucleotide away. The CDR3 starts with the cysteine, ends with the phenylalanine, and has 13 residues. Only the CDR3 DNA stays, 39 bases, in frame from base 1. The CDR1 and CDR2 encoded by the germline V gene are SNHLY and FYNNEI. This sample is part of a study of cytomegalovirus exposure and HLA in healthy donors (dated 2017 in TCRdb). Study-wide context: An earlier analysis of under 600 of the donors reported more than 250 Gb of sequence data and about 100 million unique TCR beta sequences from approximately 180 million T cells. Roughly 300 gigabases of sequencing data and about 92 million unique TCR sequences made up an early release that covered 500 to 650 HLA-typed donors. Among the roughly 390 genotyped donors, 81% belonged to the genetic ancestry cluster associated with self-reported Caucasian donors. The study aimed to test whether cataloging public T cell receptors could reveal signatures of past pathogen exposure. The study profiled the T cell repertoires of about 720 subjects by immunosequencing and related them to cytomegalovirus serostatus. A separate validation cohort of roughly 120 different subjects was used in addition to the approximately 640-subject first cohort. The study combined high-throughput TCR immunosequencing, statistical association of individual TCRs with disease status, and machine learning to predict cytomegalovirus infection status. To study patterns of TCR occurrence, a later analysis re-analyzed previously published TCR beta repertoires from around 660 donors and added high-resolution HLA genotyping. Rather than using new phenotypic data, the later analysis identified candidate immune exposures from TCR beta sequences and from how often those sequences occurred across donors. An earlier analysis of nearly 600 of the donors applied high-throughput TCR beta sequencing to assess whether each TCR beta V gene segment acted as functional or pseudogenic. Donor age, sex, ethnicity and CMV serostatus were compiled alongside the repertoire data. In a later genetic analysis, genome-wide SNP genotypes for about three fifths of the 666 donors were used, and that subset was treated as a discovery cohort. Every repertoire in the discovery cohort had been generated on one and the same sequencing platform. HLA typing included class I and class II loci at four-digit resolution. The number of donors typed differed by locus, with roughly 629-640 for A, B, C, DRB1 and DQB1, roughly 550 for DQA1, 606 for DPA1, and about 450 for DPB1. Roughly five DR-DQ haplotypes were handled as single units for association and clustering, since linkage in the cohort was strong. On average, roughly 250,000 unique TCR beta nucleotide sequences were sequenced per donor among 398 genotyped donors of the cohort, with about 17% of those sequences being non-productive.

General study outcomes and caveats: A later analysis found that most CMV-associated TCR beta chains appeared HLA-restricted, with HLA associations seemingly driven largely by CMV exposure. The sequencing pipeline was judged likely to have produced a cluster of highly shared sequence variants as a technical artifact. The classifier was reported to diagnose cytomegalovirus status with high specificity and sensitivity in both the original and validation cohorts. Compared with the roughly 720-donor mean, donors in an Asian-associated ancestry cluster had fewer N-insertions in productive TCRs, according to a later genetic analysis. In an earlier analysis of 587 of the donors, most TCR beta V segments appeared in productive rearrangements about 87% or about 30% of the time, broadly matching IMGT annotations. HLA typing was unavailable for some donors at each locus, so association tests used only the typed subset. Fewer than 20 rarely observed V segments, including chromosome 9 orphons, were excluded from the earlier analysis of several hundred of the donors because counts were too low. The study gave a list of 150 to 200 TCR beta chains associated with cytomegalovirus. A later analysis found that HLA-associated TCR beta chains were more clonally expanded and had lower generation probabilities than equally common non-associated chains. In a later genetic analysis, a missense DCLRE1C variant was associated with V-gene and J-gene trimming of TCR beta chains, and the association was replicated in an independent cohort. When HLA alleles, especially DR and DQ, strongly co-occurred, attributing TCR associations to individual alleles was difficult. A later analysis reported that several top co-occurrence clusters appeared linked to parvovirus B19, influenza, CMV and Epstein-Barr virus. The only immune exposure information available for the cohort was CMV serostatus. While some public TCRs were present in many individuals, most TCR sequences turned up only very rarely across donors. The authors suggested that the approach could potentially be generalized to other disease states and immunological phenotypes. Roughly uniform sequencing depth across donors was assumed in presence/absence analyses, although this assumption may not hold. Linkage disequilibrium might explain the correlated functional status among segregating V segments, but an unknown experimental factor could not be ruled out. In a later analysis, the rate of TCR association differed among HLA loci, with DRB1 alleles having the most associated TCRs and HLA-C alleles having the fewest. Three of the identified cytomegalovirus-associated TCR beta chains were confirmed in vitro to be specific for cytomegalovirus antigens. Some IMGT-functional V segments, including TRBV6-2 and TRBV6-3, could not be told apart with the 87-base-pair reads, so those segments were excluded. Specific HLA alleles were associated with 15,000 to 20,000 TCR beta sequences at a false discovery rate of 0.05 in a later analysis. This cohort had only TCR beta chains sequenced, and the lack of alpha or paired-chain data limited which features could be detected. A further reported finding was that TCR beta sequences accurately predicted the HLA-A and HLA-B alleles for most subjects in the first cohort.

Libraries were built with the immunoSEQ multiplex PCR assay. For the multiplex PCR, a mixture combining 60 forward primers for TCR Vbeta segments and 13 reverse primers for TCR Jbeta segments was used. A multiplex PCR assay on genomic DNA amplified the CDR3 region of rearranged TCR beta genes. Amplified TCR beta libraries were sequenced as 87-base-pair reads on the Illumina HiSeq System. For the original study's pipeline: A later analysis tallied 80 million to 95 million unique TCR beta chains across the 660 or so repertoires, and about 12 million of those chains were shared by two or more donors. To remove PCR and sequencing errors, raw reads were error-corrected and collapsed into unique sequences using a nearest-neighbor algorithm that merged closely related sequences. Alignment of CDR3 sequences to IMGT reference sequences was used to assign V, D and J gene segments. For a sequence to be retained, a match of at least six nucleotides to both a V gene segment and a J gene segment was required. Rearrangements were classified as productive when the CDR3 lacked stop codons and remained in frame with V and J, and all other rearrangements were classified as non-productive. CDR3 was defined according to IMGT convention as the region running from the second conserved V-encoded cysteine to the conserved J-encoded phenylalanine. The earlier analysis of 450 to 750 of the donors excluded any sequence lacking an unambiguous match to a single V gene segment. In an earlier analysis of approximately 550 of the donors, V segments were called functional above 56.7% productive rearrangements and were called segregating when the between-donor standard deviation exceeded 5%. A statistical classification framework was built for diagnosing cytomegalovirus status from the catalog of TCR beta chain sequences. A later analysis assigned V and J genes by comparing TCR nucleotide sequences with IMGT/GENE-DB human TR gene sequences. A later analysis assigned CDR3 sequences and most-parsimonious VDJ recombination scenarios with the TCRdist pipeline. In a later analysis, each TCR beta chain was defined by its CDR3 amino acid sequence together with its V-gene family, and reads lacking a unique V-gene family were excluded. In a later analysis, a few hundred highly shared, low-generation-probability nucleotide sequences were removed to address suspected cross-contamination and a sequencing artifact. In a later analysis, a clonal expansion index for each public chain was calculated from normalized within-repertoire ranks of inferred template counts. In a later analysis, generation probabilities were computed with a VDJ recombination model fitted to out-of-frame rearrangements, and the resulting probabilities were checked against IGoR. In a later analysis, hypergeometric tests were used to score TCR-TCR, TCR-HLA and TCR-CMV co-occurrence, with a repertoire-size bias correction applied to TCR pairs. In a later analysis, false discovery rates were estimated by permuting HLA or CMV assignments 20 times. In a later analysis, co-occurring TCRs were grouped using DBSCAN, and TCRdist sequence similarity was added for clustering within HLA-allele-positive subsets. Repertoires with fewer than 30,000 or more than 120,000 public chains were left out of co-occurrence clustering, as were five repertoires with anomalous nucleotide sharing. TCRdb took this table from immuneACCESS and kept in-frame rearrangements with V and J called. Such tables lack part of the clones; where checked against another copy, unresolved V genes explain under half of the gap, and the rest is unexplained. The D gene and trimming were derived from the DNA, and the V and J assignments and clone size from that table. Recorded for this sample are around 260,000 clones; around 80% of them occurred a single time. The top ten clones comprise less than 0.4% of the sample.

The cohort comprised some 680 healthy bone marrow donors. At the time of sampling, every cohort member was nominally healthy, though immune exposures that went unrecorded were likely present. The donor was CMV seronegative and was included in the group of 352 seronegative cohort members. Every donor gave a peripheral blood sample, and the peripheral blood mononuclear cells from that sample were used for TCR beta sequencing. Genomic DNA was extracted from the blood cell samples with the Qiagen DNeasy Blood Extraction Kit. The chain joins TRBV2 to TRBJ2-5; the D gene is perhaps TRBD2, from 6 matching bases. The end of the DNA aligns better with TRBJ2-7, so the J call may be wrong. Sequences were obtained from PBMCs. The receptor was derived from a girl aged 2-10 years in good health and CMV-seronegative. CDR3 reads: CASSANSGYEQYF. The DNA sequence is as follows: TGTGCCAGCAGTGCGAATAGCGGCTACGAGCAGTACTTC.